One and the same sample provided the 26 T cell receptor beta chains below, sequenced in a study of blood T cell repertoires in COVID-19. The protocol was immunoSEQ multiplex PCR, while the TCRdb copy is restricted to in-frame clones and leaves out a portion. The repertoire has 150,000 to 200,000 clones, roughly 85% of them found once; the top ten carry 20% to 25%. Sequenced material: peripheral blood. The receptors were gathered from a man aged 55 to 70 with active or convalescent COVID-19.

The table lists this clone with a count of one. The rearrangement joins TRBV5-4 to TRBJ2-5, with TRBD2 as a possible D gene (7 bases). Germline CDR1 reads SGHNT; CDR2 reads YYREEE (reference sequence). CDR3 length: 15 residues. The V end was cut by 4 bases, the J end by 5 bases, with 18 bases between. CDR3 region: CASSTGGLAKETQYF. CDR3 coding DNA: TGTGCCAGCAGCACGGGGGGCCTAGCGAAGGAGACCCAGTACTTC.

The CDR3 here is CASSSWDRETGNQPQHF. The CDR3 DNA reads as TGTGCCAGCAGCTCATGGGACAGGGAAACCGGCAATCAGCCCCAGCATTTT. This chain uses TRBV5-5 with TRBJ1-5, with 9 bases aligning to TRBD1. V lost 3 bases to trimming and J lost 2 bases; unmatched junction nucleotides: 9. Per the germline V gene, CDR1 is SGHKS and CDR2 is YYEKEE (reference sequence). CDR3 length: 17 residues.

The rearrangement links TRBV27 to TRBJ2-2; D gene ambiguous. V was cut by 3 bases and J by 1 base, with 6 bases left in between. The CDR3 spans 14 residues. Germline CDR1 reads MNHEY; CDR2 reads SMNVEV (reference sequence). CDR3: CASSFQMNTGELFF. In nucleotides, the CDR3 is TGTGCCAGCAGTTTTCAGATGAACACCGGGGAGCTGTTTTTT.

The chain joins TRBV18 to TRBJ1-5; the D gene is possibly TRBD1 (6 bases). Germline V gives CDR1 KGHSH, CDR2 LQKENI. Trimming took 3 bases from V and 6 from J, leaving 18 bases between them. This CDR3 region has 16 residues. The chain's CDR3 is CASSPGQLQGGQPQHF. As DNA, the CDR3 is TGTGCCAGCTCACCCGGACAGCTCCAAGGAGGTCAGCCCCAGCATTTT.

This clone appeared once. V gene TRBV19 combines with J gene TRBJ1-6; D is undetermined. Trimming stripped 2 bases from V and 7 bases from J, with 15 bases between. CDR1 and CDR2 from the germline V gene are LNHDA and SQIVND (reference sequence). CDR3 size: 16 residues. For the CDR3, the DNA is TGTGCCAGTAGTATATTGTCCGTTGGCGGGAATTCACCCCTCCACTTT. Residues: CASSILSVGGNSPLHF.

The chain carries TRBV6-5 and TRBJ1-6, with 8 nucleotides matching TRBD1. CDR1 MNHEY and CDR2 SVGAGI come from the germline V gene. The J segment lost 10 bases and the V segment lost 0 bases, leaving 8 bases of the junction unmatched. This CDR3 is 16 amino acids long. The CDR3 loop is CASSYSPTGAGSPLHF. The CDR3 DNA reads as TGTGCCAGCAGTTACTCCCCGACAGGGGCCGGATCACCCCTCCACTTT.

V and J are TRBV18 and TRBJ2-1; TRBD1 is a possible D gene (7 bases). V lost 0 bases and J 9 bases, leaving 21 bases between the germline ends. Germline values: CDR1 KGHSH, CDR2 LQKENI. The CDR3 contains 17 residues. DNA for the CDR3: TGTGCCAGCTCACCACCGAATCAGGTCTCGCAGGGGGGTGAGCAGTTCTTC. Amino acid sequence: CASSPPNQVSQGGEQFF.

This sequence joins TRBV6-2 or TRBV6-3 and TRBJ2-3; D is unresolved. Trimming took 4 bases from V and 8 from J, leaving 13 bases between them. Per germline, CDR1 MNHEY and CDR2 SVGEGT. The CDR3 extends over 13 amino acids. CDR3 nucleotide sequence: TGTGCCAGCAGTTCCCATATATCGGGTACGCAGTATTTT. Encoded protein: CASSSHISGTQYF.

The rearrangement links TRBV4-1 to TRBJ1-2; weak D call: TRBD1 (5 bases). Germline V gene data show CDR1 as MGHRA and CDR2 as YSYEKL. The CDR3 is 16 residues long. V was pared by 4 bases and J by 1 base, with 16 bases between. The CDR3 nucleotides read TGCGCCAGCAGCCCATTCATCTCGACAGATAACTATGGCTACACCTTC. It yields the protein CASSPFISTDNYGYTF.

The chain has TRBV6-1 and TRBJ1-4; the match to TRBD1 covers 8 bases. V lost 3 bases and J lost 2; bases outside the gene matches: 5. Germline CDR1 reads MNHNS; CDR2 reads SASEGT. The CDR3 runs to 16 residues. The CDR3 region is CASSDRGRRTNEKLFF. The CDR3 region has the DNA TGTGCCAGCAGTGACAGGGGGCGCAGGACTAATGAAAAACTGTTTTTT.

The chain links TRBV19 to TRBJ1-5, with a weak D call TRBD1 (5 bases). V lost 6 bases and J lost 7, with 22 bases in between. CDR1 and CDR2 (germline): LNHDA, SQIVND (reference sequence). The CDR3 has 16 residues. CDR3 sequence reads: CASRNNGGSSFQPQHF. The CDR3 coding sequence is TGTGCCAGTAGAAATAATGGGGGGTCGTCCTTCCAGCCCCAGCATTTT.

This clone was detected once. CDR3 in DNA: TGCGCCAGCAGCTTGGAGGGGGTGACACATCAGCCCCAGCATTTT. Translated: CASSLEGVTHQPQHF. The chain carries TRBV5-1 and TRBJ1-5; D may be TRBD1 (6 bases). Germline CDR1 and CDR2: SGHRS and YFSETQ. Trimming pared 0 bases from V and 5 bases from J, leaving 12 bases between. This CDR3 spans 15 amino acids.

On this clone: Mismatch with germline at one junction end may stem from a read error. V gene TRBV6-1 combines with J gene TRBJ1-2, with D uncertain. This CDR3 has 12 amino acids. The germline CDR1 and CDR2 sequences are MNHNS and SASEGT. The CDR3 loop reads CASSEGGGPPSF. CDR3 bases: TGTGCCAGCAGTGAAGGGGGAGGGCCCCCGAGCTTC.

The chain employs TRBV7-3 and TRBJ2-3, with 12 nucleotides matching TRBD2. CDR3 size: 20 residues. From germline, CDR1 is SGHTA and CDR2 FQGTGA. With V trimmed by 3 bases and J by 0 bases, 13 bases remained unmatched. CDR3: CASSLAYFRLAGGSTDTQYF. The CDR3, as DNA: TGTGCCAGCAGCTTGGCCTACTTCCGTCTAGCGGGGGGGAGCACAGATACGCAGTATTTT.

This rearrangement joins TRBV7-3 to TRBJ1-1; D is ambiguous. CDR1 is SGHTA, CDR2 FQGTGA, per germline. The CDR3 consists of 13 residues. Trimming removed 0 bases from V and 10 bases from J, with 12 bases in between. CDR3 bases: TGTGCCAGCAGCTTAACGGGGAGGGAAGGAGCTTTCTTT. Protein product: CASSLTGREGAFF.

The table lists this clone with a few counts. The CDR3, as DNA: TGTGCCAGCACCCACCGAGACCAAGAGACCCAGTACTTC. It yields the protein CASTHRDQETQYF. The chain employs TRBV5-6 and TRBJ2-5; D is ambiguous. The CDR3 has 13 residues. Deletions cut 6 bases from V and 0 bases from J, with 9 bases between. Per the germline V gene, CDR1 is SGHDT and CDR2 is YYEEEE. Complete variable domain (other parts from reference TRBV5-6 and TRBJ2-5): DAGVTQSPTHLIKTRGQQVTLRCSPKSGHDTVSWYQQALGQGPQFIFQYYEEEERQRGNFPDRFSGHQFPNYSSELNVNALLLGDSALYLCASTHRDQETQYFGPGTRLLVL.

Worth noting for this clone: This CDR3 is also generated by other DNA sequences in the sample. The chain is built from TRBV5-1 and TRBJ1-4, with 8 bases identical to TRBD1. The CDR3 extends over 15 amino acids. CDR1 is SGHRS and CDR2 is YFSETQ in the germline V gene. V dropped 1 base and J dropped 8; count of bases not matched to a gene: 7. CDR3 region: CASSLLQGAGEKLFF. CDR3 nucleotide sequence: TGCGCCAGCAGCTTGCTCCAGGGGGCCGGGGAAAAACTGTTTTTT.

The chain couples TRBV5-1 to TRBJ2-3; D might be TRBD2 (5 bases). The V end lost 0 bases, the J end lost 4 bases, and 9 bases lay between the germline ends. Germline values: CDR1 SGHRS, CDR2 YFSETQ. The CDR3 is 14 amino acids. The CDR3 loop is CASSLERLADTQYF. In nucleotides, the CDR3 is TGCGCCAGCAGCTTGGAGCGGCTAGCAGATACGCAGTATTTT.

The rearrangement links TRBV5-5 to TRBJ1-1; TRBD1 matches 7 bases. The CDR3 spans 14 residues. CDR1 is SGHKS and CDR2 is YYEKEE in the germline V gene (reference sequence). The V and J ends lost 7 bases and 3 bases, in that order; junction bases with no gene match: 9. In DNA form, the CDR3 reads TGTGCCAGCGCCAGGGGGGAGGAGGACACTGAAGCTTTCTTT. It translates to CASARGEEDTEAFF.

J is TRBJ1-4 and V is TRBV4-1; D not resolved. CDR1 MGHRA and CDR2 YSYEKL come from the germline V gene. CDR3 size: 12 residues. The ends were cut back, 2 bases at V and 4 bases at J, with 2 bases in the middle. The CDR3, as DNA: TGCGCCAGCAGCCAACTTAATGAAAAACTGTTTTTT. It is translated as CASSQLNEKLFF.

J is TRBJ2-7 and V is TRBV18; D remains ambiguous. The ends were cut back, 0 bases at V and 9 bases at J, with 12 bases in the middle. The CDR3 has 13 amino acids. In germline, CDR1 is KGHSH, CDR2 LQKENI. CDR3 DNA: TGTGCCAGCTCACCACCGGAGCACGTAGGGCAGTACTTC. Encoded protein: CASSPPEHVGQYF.

The gene calls are TRBV3-1 (or the pseudogene TRBV3-2) and TRBJ2-3; maybe TRBD2 (5 bases). Trimming removed 4 bases at V and 3 bases at J, with 11 bases between. CDR3 length: 14 residues. Per the germline V gene, CDR1 is LGHDT and CDR2 is YNNKEL (reference sequence). The DNA for the CDR3 is TGTGCCAGCAGCCGCCTCCTAGCAACAGATACGCAGTATTTT. Translating it yields CASSRLLATDTQYF.

The chain couples TRBV10-2 to TRBJ1-2, with 8 positions matching TRBD1. From germline, CDR1 is WSHSY and CDR2 SAAADI. The CDR3 contains 14 residues. Trimming took 2 bases from V and 3 from J; bases not matched to a gene: 2. CDR3 region: CASSEDRGDYGYTF. In DNA, the CDR3 is TGCGCCAGCAGTGAGGACAGGGGTGACTATGGCTACACCTTC.

V gene TRBV10-3 combines with J gene TRBJ1-1; D is undetermined. Germline V gives CDR1 ENHRY, CDR2 SYGVKD. Trimming took 7 bases from V and 6 from J, leaving 12 bases between them. This CDR3 is built from 12 residues. The CDR3 sequence: CAIKPLGSEAFF. The CDR3 DNA reads TGTGCCATCAAGCCCTTGGGCTCTGAAGCTTTCTTT.

This clone was detected only once. CDR3 DNA: TGTGCCAGCAGCCTCGACAGAGCCGGGGATACGCAGTATTTT. Translated: CASSLDRAGDTQYF. The chain links TRBV7-9 to TRBJ2-3, with D possibly being TRBD1 (5 bases). The ends were cut back, 5 bases at V and 6 bases at J, with 15 bases in the middle. The CDR3 is made up of 14 amino acids. Looked up from germline, CDR1 is SEHNR and CDR2 is FQNEAQ (reference sequence). Complete variable domain (other parts from reference TRBV7-9 and TRBJ2-3): DTGVSQNPRHKITKRGQNVTFRCDPISEHNRLYWYRQTLGQGPEFLTYFQNEAQLEKSRLLSDRFSAERPKGSFSTLEIQRTEQGDSAMYLCASSLDRAGDTQYFGPGTRLTVL.

V and J are TRBV15 and TRBJ2-3, with TRBD1 identical over 10 bases. Germline loops: CDR1 LNHNV, CDR2 YYDKDF (reference sequence). The junction had 7 bases not matched to a gene; V was cut back by 3 bases and J by 4 bases. This CDR3 has 16 amino acids. CDR3 loop: CATSRGDRGEADTQYF. DNA of the CDR3: TGTGCCACCAGCAGGGGGGACAGGGGAGAGGCAGATACGCAGTATTTT.